Listed below are T cell receptor beta chains from one sample, sequenced in a study of blood T cell repertoires in COVID-19. Clones were sequenced by immunoSEQ multiplex PCR, and TCRdb holds only the in-frame ones, with some missing. The repertoire includes about 75,000 clones, 88% of them detected once, and approximately 19% sits in the top ten. The sequencing sample was made of peripheral blood. The receptors here all came from a human donor in a cohort sampled during active COVID-19. Both conserved end residues are part of each CDR3. The D gene is left open where the match is weak. Where a row states a size, it is once, few, many or the class of an expanded clone; other rows omit it.

d_gene: TRBD1; abundance: NA; v_gene: TRBV3-1/TRBV3-2; j_gene: TRBJ2-3; CDR3aa: CASSQMGTVTDTQYF; CDR3nt: TGTGCCAGCAGCCAAATGGGGACAGTAACAGATACGCAGTATTTT
d_gene: NA; abundance: NA; v_gene: TRBV7-8; j_gene: TRBJ2-5; CDR3aa: CASSLGWGPQETQYF; CDR3nt: TGTGCCAGCAGCTTAGGATGGGGCCCTCAAGAGACCCAGTACTTC
d_gene: NA; abundance: NA; v_gene: TRBV9; j_gene: TRBJ2-3; CDR3aa: CASSPRENTDTQYF; CDR3nt: TGTGCCAGCAGCCCCCGGGAAAACACAGATACGCAGTATTTT
d_gene: TRBD2; abundance: once; v_gene: TRBV30; j_gene: TRBJ2-6; CDR3aa: CAWREVIGSGANVLTF; CDR3nt: TGTGCCTGGCGGGAGGTTATCGGCTCTGGGGCCAACGTCCTGACTTTC
d_gene: NA; abundance: NA; v_gene: TRBV27; j_gene: TRBJ2-7; CDR3aa: CASSLRGVDYEQYF; CDR3nt: TGTGCCAGCAGTCTCAGGGGAGTTGACTACGAGCAGTACTTC
d_gene: NA; abundance: few; v_gene: TRBV6-5; j_gene: TRBJ1-6; CDR3aa: CASRQGVGNSPLHF; CDR3nt: TGTGCCAGCAGACAAGGGGTGGGCAATTCACCCCTCCACTTT
d_gene: NA; abundance: NA; v_gene: TRBV11-2; j_gene: TRBJ2-1; CDR3aa: CASSLRAGAGSYNEQFF; CDR3nt: TGTGCCAGCAGCTTACGGGCGGGGGCCGGGTCCTACAATGAGCAGTTCTTC
d_gene: TRBD2; abundance: once; v_gene: TRBV6-5; j_gene: TRBJ2-1; CDR3aa: CASRPTSGWYNEQFF; CDR3nt: TGTGCCAGCAGACCGACTAGCGGGTGGTACAATGAGCAGTTCTTC
d_gene: TRBD1; abundance: NA; v_gene: TRBV27; j_gene: TRBJ1-2; CDR3aa: CASSFRGVEGAADYGYTF; CDR3nt: TGTGCCAGCAGTTTTCGGGGTGTGGAGGGGGCGGCGGACTATGGCTACACCTTC
d_gene: TRBD1; abundance: NA; v_gene: TRBV7-2; j_gene: TRBJ2-1; CDR3aa: CASSLGTGGSYNEQFF; CDR3nt: TGTGCCAGCAGCTTAGGGACAGGGGGCTCCTACAATGAGCAGTTCTTC
d_gene: TRBD1; abundance: NA; v_gene: TRBV10-1; j_gene: TRBJ1-1; CDR3aa: CASSDGTGRGTEAFF; CDR3nt: TGCGCCAGCAGTGACGGGACAGGAAGGGGCACTGAAGCTTTCTTT
d_gene: TRBD1; abundance: NA; v_gene: TRBV6-5; j_gene: TRBJ2-7; CDR3aa: CASRYGTGSSYEQYF; CDR3nt: TGTGCCAGCAGGTACGGGACAGGGAGCTCCTACGAGCAGTACTTC
d_gene: NA; abundance: NA; v_gene: TRBV21-1; j_gene: TRBJ1-6; CDR3aa: CASSQNADSATSPLHF; CDR3nt: TGTGCCAGCAGCCAGAACGCGGACAGTGCCACTTCACCCCTCCACTTT
d_gene: TRBD1; abundance: NA; v_gene: TRBV14; j_gene: TRBJ1-2; CDR3aa: CASSQEDRPYGYTF; CDR3nt: TGTGCCAGCAGCCAAGAGGACAGGCCCTATGGCTACACCTTC
d_gene: NA; abundance: NA; v_gene: TRBV18; j_gene: TRBJ2-5; CDR3aa: CASSRGETQYF; CDR3nt: TGTGCCAGCTCACGTGGCGAGACCCAGTACTTC
d_gene: NA; abundance: NA; v_gene: TRBV29-1; j_gene: TRBJ1-1; CDR3aa: CSYGRGDTEAFF; CDR3nt: TGCAGCTATGGGCGGGGGGACACTGAAGCTTTCTTT
d_gene: TRBD2; abundance: NA; v_gene: TRBV2; j_gene: TRBJ2-7; CDR3aa: CASGTSGGGEQYF; CDR3nt: TGTGCCAGCGGGACTAGCGGGGGAGGGGAGCAGTACTTC
d_gene: NA; abundance: NA; v_gene: TRBV5-6; j_gene: TRBJ2-5; CDR3aa: CASSLQRRQETQYF; CDR3nt: TGTGCCAGCAGCTTACAGCGGCGCCAAGAGACCCAGTACTTC
d_gene: NA; abundance: once; v_gene: TRBV4-2; j_gene: TRBJ2-3; CDR3aa: CASSQEFTDMQYF; CDR3nt: TGTGCCAGCAGCCAAGAATTCACAGATATGCAGTATTTT
d_gene: TRBD2; abundance: NA; v_gene: TRBV7-2; j_gene: TRBJ2-5; CDR3aa: CASSPPGGFGTQYF; CDR3nt: TGTGCCAGCAGCCCACCGGGGGGGTTCGGGACCCAGTACTTC
d_gene: NA; abundance: once; v_gene: TRBV25-1; j_gene: TRBJ2-5; CDR3aa: CASSEVPSFQTVAETQYF; CDR3nt: TGTGCCAGCAGTGAAGTCCCGTCTTTCCAGACAGTCGCAGAGACCCAGTACTTC
d_gene: NA; abundance: NA; v_gene: TRBV19; j_gene: TRBJ2-3; CDR3aa: CASSFTTDTQYF; CDR3nt: TGTGCCAGTAGTTTCACTACAGATACGCAGTATTTT
d_gene: TRBD1; abundance: NA; v_gene: TRBV10-2; j_gene: TRBJ1-6; CDR3aa: CASSRQGSSDSPLHF; CDR3nt: TGCGCCAGCAGTAGACAGGGCTCCTCTGATTCACCCCTCCACTTT
d_gene: NA; abundance: NA; v_gene: TRBV5-1; j_gene: TRBJ2-1; CDR3aa: CASSAGRGFGYNEQFF; CDR3nt: TGCGCCAGCAGCGCAGGCAGGGGTTTCGGCTACAATGAGCAGTTCTTC
d_gene: TRBD1; abundance: NA; v_gene: TRBV13; j_gene: TRBJ1-1; CDR3aa: CASSRLLTGLNTEAFF; CDR3nt: TGTGCCAGCAGCCGACTACTGACAGGGCTGAACACTGAAGCTTTCTTT
d_gene: NA; abundance: NA; v_gene: TRBV20-1; j_gene: TRBJ2-7; CDR3aa: CSASRGYEQYF; CDR3nt: TGCAGTGCTAGCAGGGGTTACGAGCAGTACTTC
d_gene: NA; abundance: NA; v_gene: TRBV4-1; j_gene: TRBJ1-1; CDR3aa: CASSRYSEGNTEAFF; CDR3nt: TGCGCCAGCAGCCGCTACAGTGAAGGGAACACTGAAGCTTTCTTT
d_gene: TRBD2; abundance: once; v_gene: TRBV6-5; j_gene: TRBJ2-3; CDR3aa: CASNIAGGHSDTQYF; CDR3nt: TGTGCCAGCAACATAGCGGGGGGGCATTCAGATACGCAGTATTTT
d_gene: TRBD1; abundance: NA; v_gene: TRBV10-2; j_gene: TRBJ2-3; CDR3aa: CASSVSGQHTDTQYF; CDR3nt: TGCGCCAGCAGTGTTTCGGGACAGCACACAGATACGCAGTATTTT
d_gene: TRBD2; abundance: NA; v_gene: TRBV5-1; j_gene: TRBJ2-3; CDR3aa: CASSGIRTSGGTAPDTQYF; CDR3nt: TGCGCCAGCAGCGGAATACGGACTAGCGGGGGGACGGCCCCAGATACGCAGTATTTT
d_gene: NA; abundance: NA; v_gene: TRBV3-1/TRBV3-2; j_gene: TRBJ2-7; CDR3aa: CASSQDCRTYEQYF; CDR3nt: TGTGCCAGCAGCCAAGATTGCAGGACCTACGAGCAGTACTTC
d_gene: NA; abundance: NA; v_gene: TRBV4-3; j_gene: TRBJ1-1; CDR3aa: CASSHPTADNSNTEAFF; CDR3nt: TGCGCCAGCAGCCACCCTACCGCGGACAACTCGAACACTGAAGCTTTCTTT
d_gene: TRBD1; abundance: once; v_gene: TRBV5-1; j_gene: TRBJ1-2; CDR3aa: CASSAKPGQSYGYTF; CDR3nt: TGCGCCAGCAGCGCCAAACCGGGACAGAGCTATGGCTACACCTTC
d_gene: TRBD1; abundance: NA; v_gene: TRBV28; j_gene: TRBJ2-2; CDR3aa: CASRQGEWNTGELFF; CDR3nt: TGTGCCAGCAGGCAGGGGGAATGGAACACCGGGGAGCTGTTTTTT
d_gene: TRBD1; abundance: NA; v_gene: TRBV28; j_gene: TRBJ1-4; CDR3aa: CASRAGGNKEKLFF; CDR3nt: TGTGCCAGCAGAGCAGGGGGCAACAAGGAAAAACTGTTTTTT
d_gene: NA; abundance: NA; v_gene: TRBV5-4; j_gene: TRBJ1-6; CDR3aa: CASSLKGGLINSPLHF; CDR3nt: TGTGCCAGCAGCTTAAAGGGAGGGTTGATCAATTCACCCCTCCACTTT
d_gene: NA; abundance: NA; v_gene: TRBV5-1; j_gene: TRBJ2-5; CDR3aa: CASSLDHSQETQYF; CDR3nt: TGCGCCAGCAGCTTGGACCATAGCCAAGAGACCCAGTACTTC
d_gene: NA; abundance: NA; v_gene: TRBV28; j_gene: TRBJ2-7; CDR3aa: CASSLSQARQGQYF; CDR3nt: TGTGCCAGCAGTTTGTCACAAGCCCGGCAGGGGCAGTACTTC
d_gene: TRBD1; abundance: NA; v_gene: TRBV6-1; j_gene: TRBJ1-6; CDR3aa: CASSEDRTGLRNSPLHF; CDR3nt: TGTGCCAGCAGTGAAGACAGGACAGGGCTGCGGAATTCACCCCTCCACTTT
d_gene: TRBD1; abundance: NA; v_gene: TRBV5-1; j_gene: TRBJ2-1; CDR3aa: CASSWGTGPSEQFF; CDR3nt: TGCGCCAGCAGCTGGGGGACAGGGCCCAGTGAGCAGTTCTTC
d_gene: TRBD2; abundance: NA; v_gene: TRBV27; j_gene: TRBJ2-5; CDR3aa: CASSLSFPGLAQEETQYF; CDR3nt: TGTGCCAGCAGTTTATCTTTCCCCGGACTAGCGCAGGAAGAGACCCAGTACTTC
d_gene: TRBD2; abundance: once; v_gene: TRBV5-1; j_gene: TRBJ2-5; CDR3aa: CASSLVGGGAETQYF; CDR3nt: TGCGCCAGCAGCTTGGTAGGCGGGGGGGCGGAGACCCAGTACTTC
d_gene: NA; abundance: NA; v_gene: TRBV7-3; j_gene: TRBJ2-1; CDR3aa: CASSLGAEGEQFF; CDR3nt: TGTGCCAGCAGCTTAGGAGCCGAGGGTGAGCAGTTCTTC
d_gene: TRBD2; abundance: NA; v_gene: TRBV11-2; j_gene: TRBJ2-2; CDR3aa: CASSSWTSAGELFF; CDR3nt: TGTGCCAGCAGCTCTTGGACTAGCGCCGGGGAGCTGTTTTTT
d_gene: TRBD2; abundance: NA; v_gene: TRBV3-1/TRBV3-2; j_gene: TRBJ2-5; CDR3aa: CASSQVESGGSQYF; CDR3nt: TGTGCCAGCAGCCAAGTTGAGAGCGGGGGGTCCCAGTACTTC
d_gene: NA; abundance: NA; v_gene: TRBV28; j_gene: TRBJ2-2; CDR3aa: CASSPSLDTGELFF; CDR3nt: TGTGCCAGCAGTCCCAGTCTCGACACCGGGGAGCTGTTTTTT
d_gene: TRBD2; abundance: NA; v_gene: TRBV9; j_gene: TRBJ2-1; CDR3aa: CASSVAASGRSYNEQFF; CDR3nt: TGTGCCAGCAGCGTGGCGGCTAGCGGGAGGTCCTACAATGAGCAGTTCTTC
d_gene: NA; abundance: NA; v_gene: TRBV18; j_gene: TRBJ2-1; CDR3aa: CASSPYGGYNEQFF; CDR3nt: TGTGCCAGCTCACCGTACGGGGGCTACAATGAGCAGTTCTTC
d_gene: TRBD1; abundance: NA; v_gene: TRBV5-4; j_gene: TRBJ2-4; CDR3aa: CASSPWTGGLAKNIQYF; CDR3nt: TGTGCCAGCAGCCCTTGGACAGGGGGATTAGCCAAAAACATTCAGTACTTC
d_gene: TRBD1; abundance: NA; v_gene: TRBV7-2; j_gene: TRBJ2-1; CDR3aa: CASSPQDRGTYNEQFF; CDR3nt: TGTGCCAGCAGCCCGCAAGACAGGGGGACCTACAATGAGCAGTTCTTC
d_gene: TRBD2; abundance: NA; v_gene: TRBV6-4; j_gene: TRBJ2-3; CDR3aa: CASSTSGGADTQYF; CDR3nt: TGTGCCAGCTCGACTAGCGGGGGGGCGGATACGCAGTATTTT
d_gene: NA; abundance: NA; v_gene: TRBV7-9; j_gene: TRBJ2-3; CDR3aa: CASSLSPSGARSTDTQYF; CDR3nt: TGTGCCAGCAGCCTATCGCCCTCAGGGGCCAGAAGCACAGATACGCAGTATTTT
d_gene: NA; abundance: NA; v_gene: TRBV30; j_gene: TRBJ2-2; CDR3aa: CAWGPYGELFF; CDR3nt: TGTGCCTGGGGCCCTTACGGGGAGCTGTTTTTT
d_gene: NA; abundance: NA; v_gene: TRBV19; j_gene: TRBJ1-2; CDR3aa: CASSTNGLAIMEYGYTF; CDR3nt: TGTGCCAGTAGTACTAACGGATTGGCCATAATGGAGTATGGCTACACCTTC
d_gene: TRBD2; abundance: NA; v_gene: TRBV28; j_gene: TRBJ2-1; CDR3aa: CASSSLRPAGGHNEQFF; CDR3nt: TGTGCCAGCAGTTCCCTAAGACCAGCGGGAGGGCACAATGAGCAGTTCTTC
d_gene: NA; abundance: NA; v_gene: TRBV19; j_gene: TRBJ1-2; CDR3aa: CASSPPTGSRALTTNYGYTF; CDR3nt: TGTGCCAGTAGTCCACCTACCGGGTCGCGGGCTTTAACTACTAACTATGGCTACACCTTC
d_gene: NA; abundance: NA; v_gene: TRBV27; j_gene: TRBJ1-4; CDR3aa: CASSPPGTNEKLFF; CDR3nt: TGTGCCAGCAGTCCACCGGGAACTAATGAAAAACTGTTTTTT
d_gene: NA; abundance: NA; v_gene: TRBV19; j_gene: TRBJ2-1; CDR3aa: CATSGAYNEQFF; CDR3nt: TGTGCCACCTCCGGGGCCTACAATGAGCAGTTCTTC
d_gene: NA; abundance: once; v_gene: TRBV7-9; j_gene: TRBJ1-1; CDR3aa: CASSPGGRRTEAFF; CDR3nt: TGTGCCAGCAGCCCCGGGGGGAGGCGCACTGAAGCTTTCTTT